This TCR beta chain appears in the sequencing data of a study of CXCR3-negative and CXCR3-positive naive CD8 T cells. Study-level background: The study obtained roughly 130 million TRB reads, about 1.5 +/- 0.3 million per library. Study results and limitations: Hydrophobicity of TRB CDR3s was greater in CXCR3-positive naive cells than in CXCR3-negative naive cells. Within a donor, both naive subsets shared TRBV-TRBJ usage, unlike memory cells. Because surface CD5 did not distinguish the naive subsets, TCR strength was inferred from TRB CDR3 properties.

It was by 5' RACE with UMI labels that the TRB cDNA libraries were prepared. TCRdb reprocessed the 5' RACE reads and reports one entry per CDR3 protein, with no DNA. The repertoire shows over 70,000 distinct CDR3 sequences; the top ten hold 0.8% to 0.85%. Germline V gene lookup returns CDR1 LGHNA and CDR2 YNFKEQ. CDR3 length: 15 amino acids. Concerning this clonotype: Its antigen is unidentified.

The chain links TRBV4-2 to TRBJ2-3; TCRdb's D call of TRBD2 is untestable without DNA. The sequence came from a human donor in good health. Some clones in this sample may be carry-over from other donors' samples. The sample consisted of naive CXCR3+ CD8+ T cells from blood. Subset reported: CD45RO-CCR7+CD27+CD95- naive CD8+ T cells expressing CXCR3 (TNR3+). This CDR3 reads CASSLNSGTTDTQYF.